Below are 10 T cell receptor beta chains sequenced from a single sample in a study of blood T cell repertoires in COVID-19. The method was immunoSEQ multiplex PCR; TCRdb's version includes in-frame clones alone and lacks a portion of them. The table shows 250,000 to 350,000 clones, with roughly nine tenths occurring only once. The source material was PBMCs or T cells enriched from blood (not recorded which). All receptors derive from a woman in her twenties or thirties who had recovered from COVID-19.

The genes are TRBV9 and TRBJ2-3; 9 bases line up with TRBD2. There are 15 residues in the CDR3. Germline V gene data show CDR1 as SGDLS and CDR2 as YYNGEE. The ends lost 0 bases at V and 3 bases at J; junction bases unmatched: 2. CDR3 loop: CASSVALAGTDTQYF. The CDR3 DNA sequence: TGTGCCAGCAGCGTAGCGCTAGCGGGGACAGATACGCAGTATTTT.

The CDR3 sequence is CAWSGGVLAADEQFF. DNA for the CDR3: TGTGCCTGGAGTGGGGGGGTCCTGGCGGCGGATGAGCAGTTCTTC. This chain links TRBV30 with TRBJ2-1, with D possibly matching TRBD2 (6 bases). CDR1 and CDR2 from the germline V gene are GTSNPN and SVGIG (reference sequence). The CDR3 covers 15 residues. V lost 1 base and J lost 8, with 18 bases in between.

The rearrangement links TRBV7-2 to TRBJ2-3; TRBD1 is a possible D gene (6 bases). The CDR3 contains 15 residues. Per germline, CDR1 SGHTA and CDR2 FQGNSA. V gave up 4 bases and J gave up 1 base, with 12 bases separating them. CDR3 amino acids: CASSYRTARTDTQYF. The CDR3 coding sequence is TGTGCCAGCAGCTACAGGACAGCACGCACAGATACGCAGTATTTT.

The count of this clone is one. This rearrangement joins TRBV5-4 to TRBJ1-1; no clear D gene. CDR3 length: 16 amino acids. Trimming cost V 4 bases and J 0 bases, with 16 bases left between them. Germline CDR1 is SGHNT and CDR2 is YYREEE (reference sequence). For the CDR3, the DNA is TGTGCCAGCAGCCAGCCCGGACTGGGGATGAACACTGAAGCTTTCTTT. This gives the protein CASSQPGLGMNTEAFF.

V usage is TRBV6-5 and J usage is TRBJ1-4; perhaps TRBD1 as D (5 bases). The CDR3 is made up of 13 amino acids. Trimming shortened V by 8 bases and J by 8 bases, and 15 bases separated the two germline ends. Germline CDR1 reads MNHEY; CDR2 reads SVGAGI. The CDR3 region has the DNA TGTGCCAGCGCTGGACAAGCTCGAGAAAAACTGTTTTTT. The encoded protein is CASAGQAREKLFF.

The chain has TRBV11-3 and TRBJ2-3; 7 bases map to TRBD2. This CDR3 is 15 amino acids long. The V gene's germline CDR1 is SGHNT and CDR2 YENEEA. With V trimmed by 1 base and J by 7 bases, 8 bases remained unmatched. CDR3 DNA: TGTGCCAGCAGCTTAGGTGGCGGGGGTTCAAATACGCAGTATTTT. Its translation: CASSLGGGGSNTQYF.

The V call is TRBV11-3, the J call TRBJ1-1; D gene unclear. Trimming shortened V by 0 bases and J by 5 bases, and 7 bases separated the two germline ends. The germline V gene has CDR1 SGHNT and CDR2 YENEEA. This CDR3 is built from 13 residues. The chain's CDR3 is CASSLDAVTEAFF. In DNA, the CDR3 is TGTGCCAGCAGCTTAGACGCAGTGACTGAAGCTTTCTTT.

The CDR3 region has the DNA TGTGCCTGGAGTGCCTCAGGGGGCGGGTCTCAGCCCCAGCATTTT. As protein: CAWSASGGGSQPQHF. This rearrangement joins TRBV30 to TRBJ1-5; TRBD1 agrees at 8 bases. The CDR3 contains 15 residues. Trimming cost V 1 base and J 6 bases; bases outside gene matches: 8. Germline V lookup: CDR1 GTSNPN, CDR2 SVGIG (reference sequence).

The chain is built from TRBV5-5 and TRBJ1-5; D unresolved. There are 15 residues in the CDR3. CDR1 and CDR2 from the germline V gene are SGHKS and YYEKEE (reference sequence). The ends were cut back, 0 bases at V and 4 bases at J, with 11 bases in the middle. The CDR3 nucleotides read TGTGCCAGCAGCTTGGTGGTGGAGCGAAATCAGCCCCAGCATTTT. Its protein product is CASSLVVERNQPQHF.

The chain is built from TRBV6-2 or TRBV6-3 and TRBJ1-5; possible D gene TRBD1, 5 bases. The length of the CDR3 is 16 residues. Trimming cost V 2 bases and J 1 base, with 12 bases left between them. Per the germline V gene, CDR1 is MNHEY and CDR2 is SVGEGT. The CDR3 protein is CASSYPRALSNQPQHF. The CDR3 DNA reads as TGTGCCAGCAGTTACCCCAGGGCCCTCAGCAATCAGCCCCAGCATTTT.